This is a list of T cell receptor beta chains from one sample in a study of cytomegalovirus exposure and HLA in healthy donors. Assay: immunoSEQ multiplex PCR; the TCRdb copy retains only in-frame clones and omits some. The repertoire holds 130,000 or so clones, over 60% seen once, with approximately 5.5% in the top ten. The sequencing input was PBMCs. Receptors were obtained from a man between 18 and 35 years old in good health and CMV-seropositive. The CDR3 runs from the conserved cysteine through the conserved F or W. Fields, in order: CDR3 DNA, CDR3 protein, J gene, V gene, clone size, D gene. A D gene is named only where the DNA matches it firmly. Not every row has a clone size; where given, it reads once, few, many or a size class.

TGTGCCAGCAGGATCACAGGGGGTTGGAACTATGGCTACACCTTC	CASRITGGWNYGYTF	TRBJ1-2	TRBV6-5	NA	TRBD1
TGTGCCATCACCCTGGGAGACAGGGGCGGAAATGAGCAGTTCTTC	CAITLGDRGGNEQFF	TRBJ2-1	TRBV10-3	NA	TRBD1
TGTGCCAGCTCACCACGCGGCGGGAGGGCCGGGAATGAGCAGTTCTTC	CASSPRGGRAGNEQFF	TRBJ2-1	TRBV18	NA	TRBD2
TGTGCCAGCAGTTACGGGGGGACGGATACGCAGTATTTT	CASSYGGTDTQYF	TRBJ2-3	TRBV6-6	NA	NA
TGTGCCAGCAGCTTGGCCCTAGCGGGGAGTAGTATCGAGCAGTTCTTC	CASSLALAGSSIEQFF	TRBJ2-1	TRBV5-6	once	TRBD2
TGCGCCAGCAGCTCCCGGACTAGCGGCTATTACGAGCAGTACTTC	CASSSRTSGYYEQYF	TRBJ2-7	TRBV4-1	NA	TRBD2
TGTGCCAGCACCTACCTGACAGCAACTAATGAAAAACTGTTTTTT	CASTYLTATNEKLFF	TRBJ1-4	TRBV5-8	NA	NA
TGTGCCAGCAGCGTGGTTGACAGGGGGCGCGGTGAAGCTTTCTTT	CASSVVDRGRGEAFF	TRBJ1-1	TRBV9	once	TRBD1
TGTGCCAGCTGGCGGCCAGGGTCAGATACGCAGTATTTT	CASWRPGSDTQYF	TRBJ2-3	TRBV11-2	NA	NA
TGTGCCAGCAGCTTAGGGCTGCAGGGTGAAGCTTTCTTT	CASSLGLQGEAFF	TRBJ1-1	TRBV7-6	NA	NA
TGTGCCAGCAGTTACGGGCATGAGCAGTTCTTC	CASSYGHEQFF	TRBJ2-1	TRBV6-5	NA	NA
TGTGCCAGCAGTAGGGGCACTGAAGCTTTCTTT	CASSRGTEAFF	TRBJ1-1	TRBV2	NA	NA
TGTGCCAGCTCACCACCTTCCCTAGGCCCCACCGGGGAGCTGTTTTTT	CASSPPSLGPTGELFF	TRBJ2-2	TRBV18	NA	NA
TGTGCCAGCAGTCTTCGGGGGGAAGCTTTCTTT	CASSLRGEAFF	TRBJ1-1	TRBV6-5	once	NA
TGTGCTAGCAGTTTCCCGTACAGATCAACTAATGAAAAACTGTTTTTT	CASSFPYRSTNEKLFF	TRBJ1-4	TRBV6-5	NA	NA
TGTGCCAGCAGCTTAGATGCAGGGATCGGCTACACCTTC	CASSLDAGIGYTF	TRBJ1-2	TRBV11-3	NA	NA
TGTGCCAGCAGCCCCGGGACACTAAACACCGGGGAGCTGTTTTTT	CASSPGTLNTGELFF	TRBJ2-2	TRBV5-8	NA	NA
TGCAGTGCTATAGGCGGGCAGCCCCAGCATTTT	CSAIGGQPQHF	TRBJ1-5	TRBV20-1	once	NA
TGTGCCAGCAGCCAAGGTCCGGCGGGGGGGCTCGATGAGCAGTTCTTC	CASSQGPAGGLDEQFF	TRBJ2-1	TRBV14	NA	TRBD2
TGCGCCAGCAGTCGCTCTCTTGGGACAGCCTACGAGCAGTACTTC	CASSRSLGTAYEQYF	TRBJ2-7	TRBV4-1	NA	TRBD1
TGTGCCATCAAACGCGGGACGGACACAGATACGCAGTATTTT	CAIKRGTDTDTQYF	TRBJ2-3	TRBV10-3	NA	NA
TGCAGCGTCATACAGGGGTACGGGGACACTGAAGCTTTCTTT	CSVIQGYGDTEAFF	TRBJ1-1	TRBV29-1	NA	TRBD1
TGCGCCAGCAGCCAAGGGGGCAGGCTGAACACTGAAGCTTTCTTT	CASSQGGRLNTEAFF	TRBJ1-1	TRBV4-1	NA	NA
TGTGCCAGCAGCCAGGGACTGACAGATACGCAGTATTTT	CASSQGLTDTQYF	TRBJ2-3	TRBV4-2	NA	NA
TGTGCCAGCAGTTTAGAGGTCACCACAGATACGCAGTATTTT	CASSLEVTTDTQYF	TRBJ2-3	TRBV27	NA	NA
TGTGCCAGCAGCCCACGGGGGGGCGGGGAGACCCAGTACTTC	CASSPRGGGETQYF	TRBJ2-5	TRBV11-3	once	TRBD2
TGTGCCAGCTCACCGATCAACAGGGGGCTGAATCTAAACACTGAAGCTTTCTTT	CASSPINRGLNLNTEAFF	TRBJ1-1	TRBV18	NA	TRBD1
TGTGCCACACGGACAGACCTCTCTGGGGCCAACGTCCTGACTTTC	CATRTDLSGANVLTF	TRBJ2-6	TRBV19	NA	NA
TGTGCCAGCAGCTTAGCTTTCCCTGAAGCTTTCTTT	CASSLAFPEAFF	TRBJ1-1	TRBV11-2	NA	NA
TGTGCCAGTAGTATTGAGGGGGCTTCACTCGGAAACACCATATATTTT	CASSIEGASLGNTIYF	TRBJ1-3	TRBV19	NA	TRBD1
TGTGCCAGTAGTCCTTGGACAGGGGAGGCCACTGAAGCTTTCTTT	CASSPWTGEATEAFF	TRBJ1-1	TRBV19	NA	TRBD1
TGTGCCAGCAGCTTAACGGGACTAGGCCAGCAGTTCTTC	CASSLTGLGQQFF	TRBJ2-1	TRBV11-2	NA	TRBD2
TGCGCCAGCAGCTTATTCGGGAGGGGCAGCTCCTATAATTCACCCCTCCACTTT	CASSLFGRGSSYNSPLHF	TRBJ1-6	TRBV5-6	few	NA
TGTGCCAGCAGGGTAGGACAGGGGGCGATCACTGAAGCTTTCTTT	CASRVGQGAITEAFF	TRBJ1-1	TRBV2	few	TRBD1
TGTGCCAGCAGCCAAGGGGTAGCGGGAGAGGACACCGGGGAGCTGTTTTTT	CASSQGVAGEDTGELFF	TRBJ2-2	TRBV4-2	NA	TRBD2
TGCGCCAGCAGCTCAACCGGAGGACAGGACCCTGAAGCTTTCTTT	CASSSTGGQDPEAFF	TRBJ1-1	TRBV5-1	NA	TRBD1
TGTGCCGGCTCACGGGGGATAGATGGCTACACCTTC	CAGSRGIDGYTF	TRBJ1-2	TRBV5-4	NA	NA
TGTGCCAGCTCACCACCCTCACGGGGAACCTATGGCTACACCTTC	CASSPPSRGTYGYTF	TRBJ1-2	TRBV18	NA	NA
TGTGCCAGCAGCCAAGAAGGGACAACGGCTAACTATGGCTACACCTTC	CASSQEGTTANYGYTF	TRBJ1-2	TRBV4-2	NA	NA
TGTGCCAGCAGCTTAGACCGAGATCAGCCCCAGCATTTT	CASSLDRDQPQHF	TRBJ1-5	TRBV7-9	NA	NA
TGTGCCAGCAGCTTGGACAGAAGCGGCCAGCCCCAGCATTTT	CASSLDRSGQPQHF	TRBJ1-5	TRBV7-9	NA	NA
TGTGCCACCAGCAACACAGCGAACACTGAAGCTTTCTTT	CATSNTANTEAFF	TRBJ1-1	TRBV15	NA	NA
TGTGCCAGCAGCCCGCAGGTTACTCAGCCCCAGCATTTT	CASSPQVTQPQHF	TRBJ1-5	TRBV14	NA	NA
TGTGCCTGGAGTGTTTTGCAGGCAAGGGGTCAGCCCCAGCATTTT	CAWSVLQARGQPQHF	TRBJ1-5	TRBV30	NA	NA
TGTGCCAGCAGTGAAGCGCGGGACACAGATACGCAGTATTTT	CASSEARDTDTQYF	TRBJ2-3	TRBV6-1	NA	NA
TGTGCCAGCAGCTTACTGAGGGCTAGCGGGGGCCAAGAGACCCAGTACTTC	CASSLLRASGGQETQYF	TRBJ2-5	TRBV7-6	NA	TRBD2
TGTGCCAGCAGCTTAGGCGGTGGAGGGAACACTGAAGCTTTCTTT	CASSLGGGGNTEAFF	TRBJ1-1	TRBV7-6	NA	NA
TGTGCCAGCAGTTTGCAGGGCTCATCTGGCTACACCTTC	CASSLQGSSGYTF	TRBJ1-2	TRBV27	NA	NA
TGTGCCAGCAGTGGGACTTCTCCTACCCTCGAGCAGTACTTC	CASSGTSPTLEQYF	TRBJ2-7	TRBV6-5	NA	NA
TGTGCCAGCTCACCAAAGACAGGGGGAACTGGAAACACCATATATTTT	CASSPKTGGTGNTIYF	TRBJ1-3	TRBV18	NA	TRBD1
TGCGCCAGCAGCAGCCGGGACAGGGGGTCAGGTGAAAAACTGTTTTTT	CASSSRDRGSGEKLFF	TRBJ1-4	TRBV4-1	NA	TRBD1
TGTGCCAGCAGTTCTTTCGCCAGGGGCAATCAGCCCCAGCATTTT	CASSSFARGNQPQHF	TRBJ1-5	TRBV27	few	NA
TGTGCCAGCTCGAGGACAGGGGGCCAGCCCCAGCATTTT	CASSRTGGQPQHF	TRBJ1-5	TRBV18	NA	TRBD1
TGCGCCAGCAGCTTGGCAGGAGGGAATGGCTACACCTTC	CASSLAGGNGYTF	TRBJ1-2	TRBV5-1	NA	NA